Below are 21 T cell receptor beta chains sequenced from a single sample in a study of blood T cells in healthy people across ages. A second PCR of roughly 7 to 11 cycles used a sample-barcoded 5' primer and a J-beta primer mix. Each CDR3 protein is one row after TCRdb ran MiXCR on the 5' RACE reads. Here the sample spans roughly 680,000 distinct CDR3 sequences, roughly 49% being singletons. The specimen sequenced was blood. Receptors originate from a woman aged 55-75 years in good health.

The chain combines TRBV9 with TRBJ2-3; possibly TRBD1 for D (5 bases). V was trimmed by 0 bases and J by 2 bases, leaving 7 bases between them. Germline V gene data show CDR1 as SGDLS and CDR2 as YYNGEE. The CDR3 spans 14 residues. CDR3 DNA sequence: TGTGCCAGCAGCGTAGTACAGGCCACAGATACGCAGTATTTT. Protein product: CASSVVQATDTQYF.

The J gene is TRBJ2-1, the V gene TRBV20-1; D is possibly TRBD2 (5 bases). This CDR3 region has 12 residues. The ends were cut back, 5 bases at V and 5 bases at J, with 10 bases in the middle. Germline assignment: CDR1 DFQATT and CDR2 SNEGSKA (reference sequence). The CDR3 DNA sequence: TGCAGTGCTGACGGGGTAAACAATGAGCAGTTCTTC. This sequence encodes CSADGVNNEQFF.

J is TRBJ2-7 and V is TRBV28, with D hard to call. The germline gives CDR1 MDHEN, CDR2 SYDVKM. The CDR3 consists of 13 residues. The V end was cut by 1 base, the J end by 4 bases, with 8 bases between. CDR3 bases: TGTGCCAGCAGTTTATTTACAGCTTACGAGCAGTACTTC. Translation gives CASSLFTAYEQYF.

Concerning this clonotype itself: This may be a read error: a much more frequent sequence differs by one nucleotide. This chain connects TRBV3-1 to TRBJ2-5; D tentatively reads TRBD1 or TRBD2 (5 bases each). The CDR3 sequence is 13 residues long. Looked up from germline, CDR1 is LGHDT and CDR2 is YNNKEL (reference sequence). Trimming took 5 bases from V and 0 from J, leaving 7 bases between them. The CDR3 loop reads CASSGDHQETQYF. CDR3 bases: TGTGCCAGCAGCGGGGACCACCAAGAGACCCAGTACTTC.

This clonotype was counted a few times. The chain uses TRBV9 and TRBJ2-6; the match to TRBD1 covers 10 bases. The CDR3 is made up of 19 amino acids. The J segment lost 0 bases and the V segment lost 2 bases, leaving 8 bases of the junction unmatched. From germline, CDR1 is SGDLS and CDR2 YYNGEE. The CDR3 region has the DNA TGTGCCAGCAGCGTGGTACCGGGACAGGGGAACTCTGGGGCCAACGTCCTGACTTTC. Its translation: CASSVVPGQGNSGANVLTF.

This sequence joins TRBV20-1 and TRBJ2-1; a possible D gene is TRBD2 (5 bases). V was shortened by 5 bases and J by 8 bases, with 13 bases between the two germline ends. CDR1 is DFQATT, CDR2 SNEGSKA, per germline (reference sequence). This CDR3 spans 12 amino acids. The CDR3 nucleotides are TGCAGTGCTGAGGGCTTTAAGGATGAGCAGTTCTTC. This gives the protein CSAEGFKDEQFF.

This clonotype was detected only a few times. The V call is TRBV7-6, the J call TRBJ2-1; D possibly corresponds to TRBD1 (6 bases). CDR3 length equals 13 residues. The V end lost 5 bases, the J end lost 9 bases, and 14 bases lay between the germline ends. Germline-derived CDR1 and CDR2 are SGHVS and FNYEAQ. CDR3 in amino acids: CASSVTGYSEQFF. The CDR3, as DNA: TGTGCCAGCAGCGTCACAGGGTATAGTGAGCAGTTCTTC.

The chain is built from TRBV27 and TRBJ2-1; 10 bases match TRBD2. This CDR3 has 18 residues. Germline V gene lookup returns CDR1 MNHEY and CDR2 SMNVEV (reference sequence). V dropped 3 bases and J dropped 6; count of bases not matched to a gene: 14. The CDR3 region is CASSLDGYLAGDRNEQFF. CDR3 in DNA: TGTGCCAGCAGTTTGGACGGATACCTAGCGGGAGATCGCAATGAGCAGTTCTTC.

The genes are TRBV7-2 and TRBJ2-1; D gene ambiguous. This CDR3 region has 11 residues. In germline, CDR1 is SGHTA, CDR2 FQGNSA. The V end was cut by 5 bases, the J end by 10 bases, with 9 bases between. CDR3: CASSVKHEQFF. CDR3 DNA sequence: TGTGCCAGCAGCGTCAAACACGAGCAGTTCTTC.

V and J are TRBV20-1 and TRBJ2-5; D call uncertain. This CDR3 comprises 12 residues. Germline assignment: CDR1 DFQATT and CDR2 SNEGSKA (reference sequence). The V end was cut by 4 bases, the J end by 4 bases, with 10 bases between. CDR3 sequence reads: CSAIGLAETQYF. The CDR3, as DNA: TGCAGTGCTATTGGGCTTGCAGAGACCCAGTACTTC.

This chain links TRBV10-3 with TRBJ1-4, with 7 bases that match TRBD1. The CDR3 has 15 residues. The V gene end was trimmed by 0 bases and the J gene end by 10 bases; junction bases not matched to a gene: 8. Germline assignment: CDR1 ENHRY and CDR2 SYGVKD. DNA for the CDR3: TGTGCCATCAGTGAGTCGCGGCAGGGGGATGGAAAACTGTTTTTT. As protein: CAISESRQGDGKLFF.

A note on this clonotype: Compared with germline, one end of the junction differs, possibly owing to a read error. The chain carries TRBV27 and TRBJ2-5; D might be TRBD1 (5 bases). With the DNA end fitting TRBJ2-7 better, the J assignment may be wrong. The CDR3 runs to 14 residues. Per germline, CDR1 MNHEY and CDR2 SMNVEV (reference sequence). The CDR3: CPSSLSSAGLEQYF. The CDR3 nucleotides read TGTCCCAGCAGTTTGTCCTCGGCAGGGCTCGAGCAGTACTTC.

This clonotype came up a few times. The chain has TRBV5-1 and TRBJ1-4; weak D call: TRBD1 (6 bases). The CDR3 covers 14 residues. Germline V lookup: CDR1 SGHRS, CDR2 YFSETQ. Deletions cut 4 bases from V and 8 bases from J, with 15 bases between. Here the CDR3 DNA reads TGCGCCAGCAGCGACACAGGGAATGGGGAAAAACTGTTTTTT. The encoded protein is CASSDTGNGEKLFF.

The J gene is TRBJ2-1, the V gene TRBV6-2 or TRBV6-3, with 8 bases that match TRBD2. CDR1 and CDR2 from the germline V gene are MNHEY and SVGEGT. The CDR3 runs 14 residues. V lost 5 bases, J lost 7 bases, and 7 bases stayed unmatched. The CDR3 sequence is CASSLAGRRNEQFF. CDR3 DNA: TGTGCCAGCAGTCTAGCGGGTAGGAGGAATGAGCAGTTCTTC.

The chain couples TRBV4-3 to TRBJ1-4, with a tentative D call TRBD1 (5 bases). The CDR3 runs to 17 residues. V was shortened by 0 bases and J by 5 bases, with 16 bases between the two germline ends. Germline CDR1 reads LGHNA; CDR2 reads YSLEER. The CDR3 sequence is CASSQEPPSGLNEKLFF. CDR3 DNA: TGCGCCAGCAGCCAAGAGCCCCCCTCAGGGTTAAATGAAAAACTGTTTTTT.

This rearrangement joins TRBV6-2 or TRBV6-3 to TRBJ1-2; no reliable D call. V was shortened by 4 bases and J by 4 bases, with 16 bases between the two germline ends. The CDR3 is 15 residues long. Per the germline V gene, CDR1 is MNHEY and CDR2 is SVGEGT. CDR3 sequence reads: CASSSPVSKGYGYTF. As DNA, the CDR3 is TGTGCCAGCAGTTCACCTGTAAGCAAGGGCTATGGCTACACCTTC.

This clonotype has only a few counts. Here the CDR3 DNA reads TGTGCCATCAGTGTAGGCAGGGGGCCGGACGAGCAGTACTTC. It yields the protein CAISVGRGPDEQYF. V and J are TRBV10-3 and TRBJ2-7; 8 bases are shared with TRBD1. CDR3 size: 14 residues. With 4 bases clipped from V and 5 bases from J, the junction kept 7 bases outside the gene matches. Germline-derived CDR1 and CDR2 are ENHRY and SYGVKD.

The genes are TRBV7-2 and TRBJ2-7; 10 bases are a match to TRBD1. Germline CDR1 SGHTA, CDR2 FQGNSA. The CDR3 covers 14 residues. J was trimmed by 6 bases and V by 6 bases; bases with no gene match: 8. The CDR3 reads CASSFDRGRSEQYF. The CDR3 DNA reads as TGTGCCAGCAGTTTCGACAGGGGGCGCAGCGAGCAGTACTTC. Drawing the rest from reference TRBV7-2 and TRBJ2-7, the complete variable domain is GAGVSQSPSNKVTEKGKDVELRCDPISGHTALYWYRQSLGQGLEFLIYFQGNSAPDKSGLPSDRFSAERTGGSVSTLTIQRTQQEDSAVYLCASSFDRGRSEQYFGPGTRLTVT.

This clonotype occurred a few times. The chain couples TRBV6-2 or TRBV6-3 to TRBJ2-7, with 10 bases matching TRBD2. This CDR3 comprises 15 residues. V was clipped by 1 base and J by 7 bases; unmatched bases: 7. Germline V gives CDR1 MNHEY, CDR2 SVGEGT. CDR3 region: CASSYLASGRREQYF. DNA of the CDR3: TGTGCCAGCAGTTACTTGGCTAGCGGGAGACGGGAGCAGTACTTC.

The rearrangement joins TRBV5-1 to TRBJ2-1; TRBD2 agrees at 9 bases. Unmatched junction bases numbered 3, after V lost 2 bases and J lost 3 bases. CDR3 length equals 15 residues. Germline V gene sequence: CDR1 SGHRS, CDR2 YFSETQ. CDR3 sequence: CASSFETSGYNEQFF. DNA for the CDR3: TGCGCCAGCAGCTTCGAGACTAGCGGCTACAATGAGCAGTTCTTC.

This chain uses TRBV12-3 or TRBV12-4 with TRBJ2-1; D tentatively fits TRBD1 or TRBD2 (5 bases each). The CDR3 sequence is 14 residues long. Deletions cut 4 bases from V and 2 bases from J, with 9 bases between. The CDR3 reads CASSSGPAYNEQFF. The CDR3 region has the DNA TGTGCCAGCAGTTCGGGACCGGCCTACAATGAGCAGTTCTTC.